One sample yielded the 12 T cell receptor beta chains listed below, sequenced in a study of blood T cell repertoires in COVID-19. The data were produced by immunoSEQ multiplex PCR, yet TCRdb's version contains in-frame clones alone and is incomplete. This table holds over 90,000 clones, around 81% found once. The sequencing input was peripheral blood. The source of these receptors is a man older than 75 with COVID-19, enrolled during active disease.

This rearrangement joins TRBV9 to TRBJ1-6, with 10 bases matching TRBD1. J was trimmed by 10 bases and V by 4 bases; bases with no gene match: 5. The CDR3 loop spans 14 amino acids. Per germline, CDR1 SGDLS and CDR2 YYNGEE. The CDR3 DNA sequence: TGTGCCAGCAGCCTAGACAGGGGGCTCTCACCCCTCCACTTT. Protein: CASSLDRGLSPLHF.

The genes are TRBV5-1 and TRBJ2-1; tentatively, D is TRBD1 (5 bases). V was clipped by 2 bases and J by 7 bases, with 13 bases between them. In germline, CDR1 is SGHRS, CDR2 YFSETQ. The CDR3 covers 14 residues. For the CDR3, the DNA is TGCGCCAGCAGCTTCGAGCAGGGATGGAATGAGCAGTTCTTC. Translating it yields CASSFEQGWNEQFF. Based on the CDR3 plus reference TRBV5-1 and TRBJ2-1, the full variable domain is KAGVTQTPRYLIKTRGQQVTLSCSPISGHRSVSWYQQTPGQGLQFLFEYFSETQRNKGNFPGRFSGRQFSNSRSEMNVSTLELGDSALYLCASSFEQGWNEQFFGPGTRLTVL.

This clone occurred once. DNA for the CDR3: TGTGCCACCAGCAGAGTTCCCCCGGGGGGCCGGAATGGCTACACCTTC. Translation gives CATSRVPPGGRNGYTF. The gene calls are TRBV15 and TRBJ1-2; a possible D gene is TRBD1 (6 bases). Trimming took 1 base from V and 6 from J, leaving 18 bases between them. This CDR3 is 16 amino acids long. Germline-derived CDR1 and CDR2 are LNHNV and YYDKDF (reference sequence).

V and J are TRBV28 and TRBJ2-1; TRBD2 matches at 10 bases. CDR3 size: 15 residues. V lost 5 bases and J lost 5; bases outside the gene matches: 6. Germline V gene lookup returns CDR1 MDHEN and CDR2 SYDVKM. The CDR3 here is CASSRLAGLNNEQFF. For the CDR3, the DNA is TGTGCCAGCAGTAGACTAGCGGGTCTCAACAATGAGCAGTTCTTC. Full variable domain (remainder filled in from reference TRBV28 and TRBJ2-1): DVKVTQSSRYLVKRTGEKVFLECVQDMDHENMFWYRQDPGLGLRLIYFSYDVKMKEKGDIPEGYSVSREKKERFSLILESASTNQTSMYLCASSRLAGLNNEQFFGPGTRLTVL.

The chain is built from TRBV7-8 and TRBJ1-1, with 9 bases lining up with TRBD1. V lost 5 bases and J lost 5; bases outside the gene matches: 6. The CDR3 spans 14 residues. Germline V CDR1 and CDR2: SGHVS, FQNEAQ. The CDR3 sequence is CASSPTGGKTEAFF. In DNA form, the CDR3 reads TGTGCCAGCAGCCCCACAGGGGGCAAGACTGAAGCTTTCTTT.

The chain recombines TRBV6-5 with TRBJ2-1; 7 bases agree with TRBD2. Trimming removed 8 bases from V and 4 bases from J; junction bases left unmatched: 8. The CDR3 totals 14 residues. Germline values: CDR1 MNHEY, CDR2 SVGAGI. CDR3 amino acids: CASGKTSRYNEQFF. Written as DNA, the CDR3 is TGTGCCAGCGGTAAGACTAGCCGATACAATGAGCAGTTCTTC.

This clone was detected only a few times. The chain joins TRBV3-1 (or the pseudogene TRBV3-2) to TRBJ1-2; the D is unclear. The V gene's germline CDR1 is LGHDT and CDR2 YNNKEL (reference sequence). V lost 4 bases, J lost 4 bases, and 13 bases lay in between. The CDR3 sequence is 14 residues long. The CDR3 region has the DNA TGTGCCAGCAGCCTAAACACCCATTCCTATGGCTACACCTTC. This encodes CASSLNTHSYGYTF.

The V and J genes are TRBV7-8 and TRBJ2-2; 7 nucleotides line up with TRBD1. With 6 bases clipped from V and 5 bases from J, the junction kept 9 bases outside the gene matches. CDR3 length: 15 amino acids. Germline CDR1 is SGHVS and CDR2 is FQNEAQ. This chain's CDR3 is CASRRDSPRTGELFF. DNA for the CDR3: TGTGCCAGCAGAAGGGACAGCCCTCGGACCGGGGAGCTGTTTTTT.

The CDR3 nucleotides are TGTGCCAGCTCACCACAGGGGAGGTCAGATACGCAGTATTTT. Protein sequence: CASSPQGRSDTQYF. The chain recombines TRBV18 with TRBJ2-3; D perhaps matches TRBD2 (6 bases). The CDR3 contains 14 residues. The V gene's germline CDR1 is KGHSH and CDR2 LQKENI. V was cut by 1 base and J by 4 bases, with 9 bases left in between.

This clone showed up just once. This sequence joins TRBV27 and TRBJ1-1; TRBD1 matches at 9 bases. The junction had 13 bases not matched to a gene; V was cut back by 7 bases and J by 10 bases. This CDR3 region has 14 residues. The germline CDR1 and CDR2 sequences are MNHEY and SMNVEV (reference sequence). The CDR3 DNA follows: TGTGCCAGCAACGATCCGGGACAGGGAGATTCAGCTTTCTTT. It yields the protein CASNDPGQGDSAFF.

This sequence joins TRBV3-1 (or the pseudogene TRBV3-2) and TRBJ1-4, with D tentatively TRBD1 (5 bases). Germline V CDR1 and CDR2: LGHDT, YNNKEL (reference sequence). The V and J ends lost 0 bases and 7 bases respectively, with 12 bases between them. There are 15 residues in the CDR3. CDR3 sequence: CASSQELQGSEKLFF. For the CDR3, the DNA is TGTGCCAGCAGCCAAGAGTTGCAGGGAAGTGAAAAACTGTTTTTT.

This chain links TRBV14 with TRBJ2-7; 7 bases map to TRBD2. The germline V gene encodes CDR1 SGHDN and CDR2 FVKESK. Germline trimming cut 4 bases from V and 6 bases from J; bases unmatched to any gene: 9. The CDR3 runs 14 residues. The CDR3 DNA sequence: TGTGCCAGCAGCCCGCGGACTAGTTGGGGCGAGCAGTACTTC. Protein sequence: CASSPRTSWGEQYF.